This TCR beta chain was observed in a study of shared clonotypes between healthy human individuals (dated by TCRdb to the early 2020s). In terms of the full investigation: The cohort comprised two women and three men aged 18 to 49 years. For each donor, CD4 naive and CD4 memory were each run on three plates, CD8 naive on two plates, and CD8 memory on one plate. Blood TCR repertoires of about 5 healthy adults were deeply sequenced to estimate repertoire size and the extent of clonotype sharing between individuals. To increase sequencing depth and limit assay-specific biases, different laboratories used diverse techniques to prepare libraries and sequence TCR repertoires. Between about 0.8 and 9 billion PBMCs per donor were obtained by leukapheresis. Results and caveats for the whole study, not just this receptor: Even with the large sequencing depth, rarefaction of the sorted-subset datasets indicated that sequencing was incomplete. Compared with non-shared clonotypes, the clonotypes found in all four sorted-subset donors had higher generation probabilities. Sampling was restricted to blood, and TCR repertoires in tissues likely differ from the TCR repertoires found in blood. Across four donors, around 5% of naive CD4, around 3.3% of naive CD8, approximately 2.5% of memory CD4, and over 0.35% of memory CD8 clonotypes were shared. Estimated clonotype richness was generally larger for naive than for memory subsets. Because the study included only a small number of donors, the genetic and exposure-history diversity represented was limited. Pairwise subsampling indicated that sequencing depth was expected to affect the degree of clonotype sharing among donors.

Using the deep immunoSEQ assay, TCR CDR3 regions were amplified from genomic DNA by multiplex PCR. For each cell subset, the extracted genomic DNA was distributed evenly across all wells of several immunoSEQ 96-well plates, and each plate served as one replicate. For sorted subsets, around 200 ng genomic DNA, equal to 25,000 to 35,000 T cell genomes, was loaded into each replicate PCR. Purified libraries were quantified with a Qubit 3.0 fluorometer, sized on a Bioanalyzer 2100, and re-quantified with the KAPA Library Quantification kit. Every immunoSEQ 96-well plate was sequenced on a dedicated single-read 150-cycle Illumina NextSeq 550 flow cell. Under the source paper's analysis protocol: The immunoSEQ output contained only junctional sequences without quality scores, so filtering could not match that applied to full-length reads. To assign V/J genes and CDR3, sequences were annotated against IMGT germline references using PyIR, a Python wrapper for IgBLAST v1.9. Reads were removed for weak V/J assignments (E-value above 1e-6), missing CDR3, stop codons, out-of-frame junctions, or ambiguous translated residues. V3J clonotypes were defined as sequences sharing an identical inferred V gene, J gene, and CDR3 amino acid sequence. To compute the percentage overlap between repertoires, the number of shared unique clonotypes was divided by the size of the smaller repertoire. Richness of each repertoire was evaluated using RTK rarefaction, the Chao1 estimator, and Recon v2.1 estimates of unobserved clonotypes. OLGA was used to compute generation probabilities for all TCRbeta clonotypes that the gDNA method yielded from a handful of donors. Not all clones reach the TCRdb copy of this immuneACCESS table, which keeps in-frame sequences only. Checked studies attribute under half of the gap to unresolved V genes and leave the rest unexplained. D and trimming come from the DNA, and the V and J calls and clone size come from that table. Within this sample are millions of clones, with about 92% of them counted one time only. The ten biggest clones cover around 0.14% of the sample.

The germline V gene encodes CDR1 SGHTA and CDR2 FQGNSA. Deletion took 1 base off V and 8 bases off J, with a span of 7 bases between the germline ends. The CDR3, from cysteine to phenylalanine, totals 12 residues. The entry retains the CDR3 DNA only, 36 bases that are in frame from base 1. The donors were healthy, HIV-negative adults who had no recently reported acute infections or vaccinations. Every donor was a Caucasian adult living in Nashville, Tennessee, USA. CD4+ T cells were enriched through magnetic negative selection, after which naive cells were positively selected on CD45RA and the remaining negative fraction served as the memory subset. Blood was obtained by leukapheresis, after which PBMCs were separated by Ficoll-Histopaque density gradient centrifugation and cryopreserved in liquid nitrogen vapor phase. Analytical flow cytometry was used to check the purity and quantity of every magnetically sorted T cell population. From each sorted fraction, genomic DNA was isolated and quantified by UV absorbance on a Nanodrop 2000c.

About this clone itself: Its antigen remains undetermined. One base away there is no much larger clone; base qualities are not given.

Source material: naive CD4+ T cells sorted from blood. This sample's cell subset or site label indicates: CD45RA+ positively selected. In this chain, TRBV7-2 is recombined with TRBJ2-3; perhaps TRBD1 is the D gene, with 6 bases matching. This clonotype was sampled from a man between 18 and 29 years old in good health. The CDR3 protein: CASSLEGVTQYF. The nucleotide sequence is TGTGCCAGCAGCTTAGAGGGGGTTACGCAGTATTTT.